One and the same sample provided the 30 T cell receptor beta chains below, sequenced in a study of blood T cell repertoires in COVID-19. Profiled with immunoSEQ multiplex PCR; TCRdb holds only in-frame clones, not every one. The table records about 120,000 clones, around 87% of them present only once. Material for sequencing was peripheral blood. These receptors were collected from a woman in her seventies with acute or convalescent COVID-19.

The genes are TRBV9 and TRBJ1-1; 7 nucleotides align to TRBD1. This CDR3 contains 15 residues. The germline gives CDR1 SGDLS, CDR2 YYNGEE. J gave up 1 base and V 4 bases, and 7 bases lay outside the gene matches. The CDR3 loop reads CASSFAAGGNTEAFF. The CDR3 coding sequence is TGTGCCAGCAGCTTCGCTGCAGGGGGGAACACTGAAGCTTTCTTT.

This sequence joins TRBV7-5 and TRBJ2-3; the table names TRBD2, a call not compared with the DNA. TRBV7-5 is marked as a pseudogene. CDR3 length equals 14 residues. CDR3 in amino acids: CVRSLDRGSDTQYF. The CDR3, as DNA: TGTGTCAGAAGCTTAGATAGAGGGTCAGATACGCAGTATTTT.

This clone was seen just once. The V and J genes are TRBV9 and TRBJ2-3; 7 nucleotides line up with TRBD2. The CDR3 length is 15 residues. The V segment lost 4 bases and the J segment 0 bases; nucleotides outside the gene matches: 5. Germline V gene lookup returns CDR1 SGDLS and CDR2 YYNGEE. The CDR3 nucleotides read TGTGCCAGCAGCTCAGGACTAGGTAGCACAGATACGCAGTATTTT. This translates into CASSSGLGSTDTQYF.

This clone was counted only a few times. The genes are TRBV7-9 and TRBJ1-4; no definite D call. Between the trimmed V and J ends, which lost 5 bases and 2 bases, there was a span of 9 bases. The CDR3 covers 14 residues. Germline V gives CDR1 SEHNR, CDR2 FQNEAQ (reference sequence). The CDR3 here is CASSLHGTNEKLFF. The CDR3 DNA sequence: TGTGCCAGCAGCCTACACGGGACTAATGAAAAACTGTTTTTT.

CDR3 residues: CASSQGRGSDMNTEAFF. The CDR3 nucleotides are TGTGCCAGCAGCCAAGGTAGGGGGTCTGACATGAACACTGAAGCTTTCTTT. The rearrangement joins TRBV4-2 to TRBJ1-1; possible D gene TRBD1, 6 bases. V was clipped by 1 base and J by 0 bases, with 15 bases between them. Per the germline V gene, CDR1 is LGHNA and CDR2 is YNFKEQ. CDR3 size: 17 residues.

This rearrangement joins TRBV11-2 to TRBJ2-3; D may be TRBD1 (5 bases). Germline V CDR1 and CDR2: SGHAT, FQNNGV. This CDR3 is 17 amino acids long. Trimming took 1 base from V and 0 from J, leaving 14 bases between them. The CDR3 nucleotides read TGTGCCAGCAGCTTAGGTACGACAGATACTAGCACAGATACGCAGTATTTT. Translation gives CASSLGTTDTSTDTQYF.

V is TRBV18 and J is TRBJ1-3, with 7 bases matching TRBD1. The CDR3 covers 16 residues. Germline assignment: CDR1 KGHSH and CDR2 LQKENI. Losses at the gene ends were 3 bases for V and 0 bases for J; bases not matched to a gene: 5. The CDR3 nucleotides read TGTGCCAGCTCACCGGGACAGAGTTTCTCTGGAAACACCATATATTTT. Protein: CASSPGQSFSGNTIYF.

Here the CDR3 DNA reads TGTGCCAGCAGCCAAGTAGGGTTCGAGACGGCTAGCGGCCCGGAGACCCAGTACTTC. It specifies CASSQVGFETASGPETQYF. This rearrangement joins TRBV3-1 (or the pseudogene TRBV3-2) to TRBJ2-5; 7 nucleotides match TRBD2. The ends lost 1 base at V and 5 bases at J; junction bases unmatched: 19. This CDR3 has 19 residues. CDR1 is LGHDT, CDR2 YNNKEL, per germline (reference sequence).

V usage is TRBV10-2 and J usage is TRBJ2-7; a weak D match, TRBD1 (6 bases). Trimming cost V 3 bases and J 0 bases, with 15 bases left between them. From germline, CDR1 is WSHSY and CDR2 SAAADI. This CDR3 spans 16 amino acids. CDR3 DNA: TGCGCCAGCAGTGACCCCGGGACACTTAGCTCCTACGAGCAGTACTTC. It translates to CASSDPGTLSSYEQYF.

The CDR3 sequence: CASSPRRGRAGQPQHF. Here the CDR3 DNA reads TGCGCCAGCAGCCCCAGGCGTGGACGGGCGGGGCAGCCCCAGCATTTT. This chain connects TRBV4-1 to TRBJ1-5; D gene ambiguous. The ends were cut back, 4 bases at V and 7 bases at J, with 20 bases in the middle. This CDR3 contains 16 residues. Per germline, CDR1 MGHRA and CDR2 YSYEKL.

This clone is a singleton in its sample. The CDR3: CASSALGLDNSPLHF. CDR3 coding DNA: TGTGCCAGCAGTGCCCTGGGACTGGATAATTCACCCCTCCACTTT. This chain uses TRBV2 with TRBJ1-6; D possibly corresponds to TRBD1 (5 bases). Trimming removed 4 bases from V and 5 bases from J, with 12 bases in between. There are 15 residues in the CDR3. Germline CDR1 is SNHLY and CDR2 is FYNNEI.

The rearrangement links TRBV3-1 (or the pseudogene TRBV3-2) to TRBJ1-3; D possibly corresponds to TRBD1 (6 bases). The CDR3 runs to 15 residues. The germline V and J ends were trimmed by 11 bases and 4 bases, with 21 bases remaining between them. CDR1 and CDR2 from the germline V gene are LGHDT and YNNKEL (reference sequence). CDR3 nucleotide sequence: TGTGCCGTCACCCAGGGGTTAGGTTTCGGAAACACCATATATTTT. It specifies CAVTQGLGFGNTIYF.

This chain links TRBV5-1 with TRBJ2-2; the D gene is possibly TRBD1 (6 bases). V was cut by 0 bases and J by 6 bases, with 12 bases left in between. The germline V gene encodes CDR1 SGHRS and CDR2 YFSETQ. CDR3 length equals 15 residues. CDR3 nucleotide sequence: TGCGCCAGCAGCTTGGTTAGGGGGATGCCCGGGGAGCTGTTTTTT. Translating it yields CASSLVRGMPGELFF.

The chain is built from TRBV4-1 and TRBJ1-3, with D unclear. CDR3 length equals 16 residues. The germline gives CDR1 MGHRA, CDR2 YSYEKL. V lost 4 bases, J lost 2 bases, and 15 bases lay in between. CDR3 sequence: CASSLHLRGTGNTIYF. The CDR3, as DNA: TGCGCCAGCAGCCTACACCTGAGAGGGACTGGAAACACCATATATTTT.

The DNA for the CDR3 is TGTGCCAGCAGTTTAGATGGCGGGGGGGTAAGCACAGATACGCAGTATTTT. This translates into CASSLDGGGVSTDTQYF. The rearrangement links TRBV28 to TRBJ2-3, with 9 bases fitting TRBD2. Germline assignment: CDR1 MDHEN and CDR2 SYDVKM. The CDR3 contains 17 residues. V lost 2 bases and J lost 0; bases outside the gene matches: 6.

The chain carries TRBV6-5 and TRBJ2-3, with TRBD2 identical over 10 bases. The CDR3 is 14 amino acids. V dropped 6 bases and J dropped 3; count of bases not matched to a gene: 3. CDR1 MNHEY and CDR2 SVGAGI come from the germline V gene. The CDR3: CASRPGLATDTQYF. DNA for the CDR3: TGTGCCAGCAGACCGGGACTAGCGACAGATACGCAGTATTTT.

The chain joins TRBV19 to TRBJ1-2; D call uncertain. CDR1 and CDR2 (germline): LNHDA, SQIVND (reference sequence). This CDR3 contains 14 residues. Deletions cut 1 base from V and 3 bases from J, with 9 bases between. This chain's CDR3 is CASSIVGGDYGYTF. CDR3 sequence (DNA): TGTGCCAGTAGTATAGTTGGCGGTGACTATGGCTACACCTTC. The entire variable domain, with the rest obtained from reference TRBV19 and TRBJ1-2, is as follows: DGGITQSPKYLFRKEGQNVTLSCEQNLNHDAMYWYRQDPGQGLRLIYYSQIVNDFQKGDIAEGYSVSREKKESFPLTVTSAQKNPTAFYLCASSIVGGDYGYTFGSGTRLTVV.

The genes are TRBV28 and TRBJ2-5; 14 nucleotides agree with TRBD2. This CDR3 comprises 16 residues. The V gene end was trimmed by 8 bases and the J gene end by 5 bases; junction bases not matched to a gene: 10. In germline, CDR1 is MDHEN, CDR2 SYDVKM. The CDR3 region has the DNA TGTGCCAGCCGTTGGGGACTAGCGGGGGAATGGGAGACCCAGTACTTC. As protein: CASRWGLAGEWETQYF.

As concerns this clone: The same CDR3 can be traced to other DNA sequences in this sample. The rearrangement joins TRBV3-1 (or the pseudogene TRBV3-2) to TRBJ1-5; D ambiguous. The CDR3 is 13 residues long. The ends were cut back, 0 bases at V and 6 bases at J, with 6 bases in the middle. Germline V lookup: CDR1 LGHDT, CDR2 YNNKEL (reference sequence). For the CDR3, the DNA is TGTGCCAGCAGCCAAGATCTCGGTCAGCCCCAGCATTTT. Protein product: CASSQDLGQPQHF.

CDR3 protein: CASSLIVPGGSPLHF. The CDR3 DNA follows: TGTGCCAGCAGTTTAATAGTTCCGGGGGGGTCACCCCTCCACTTT. The chain recombines TRBV28 with TRBJ1-6; tentative D call: TRBD1 (5 bases). The germline CDR1 and CDR2 sequences are MDHEN and SYDVKM. V lost 2 bases and J 10 bases, leaving 15 bases between the germline ends. The CDR3 spans 15 residues.

V is TRBV5-1 and J is TRBJ2-5; 9 bases agree with TRBD2. J lost 2 bases, V lost 5 bases, and 4 bases had no gene match. The V gene's germline CDR1 is SGHRS and CDR2 YFSETQ. The CDR3 totals 14 residues. The CDR3 region has the DNA TGCGCCAGCAGTTTAGCGGGGGAGCAAGAGACCCAGTACTTC. Its translation: CASSLAGEQETQYF.

This clone was counted once. The J gene is TRBJ1-1, the V gene TRBV6-5, with no clear D. The CDR3 is 11 residues long. Germline V gene data show CDR1 as MNHEY and CDR2 as SVGAGI. Trimming shortened V by 10 bases and J by 5 bases, and 11 bases separated the two germline ends. The CDR3 DNA sequence: TGTGCCACCACGTTTAGAACTGAAGCTTTCTTT. It codes for CATTFRTEAFF.

This chain connects TRBV18 to TRBJ1-2; D is perhaps TRBD1 (5 bases). Germline V gives CDR1 KGHSH, CDR2 LQKENI. This CDR3 is 13 amino acids long. V lost 2 bases, J lost 8 bases, and 12 bases lay in between. Here the CDR3 DNA reads TGTGCCAGCTCACCAGTCCAGGGTCGAGGCTACACCTTC. Translated, it gives CASSPVQGRGYTF.

The chain has TRBV11-2 and TRBJ1-3, with D unresolved. The V gene lost 3 bases and the J gene lost 1 base, with 4 bases spanning the gap. The CDR3 consists of 13 residues. Germline-derived CDR1 and CDR2 are SGHAT and FQNNGV. CDR3 DNA sequence: TGTGCCAGCAGCTTGGAGTCTGGAAACACCATATATTTT. Residues: CASSLESGNTIYF.

The chain joins TRBV27 to TRBJ1-4; D remains unclear. Deletions cut 11 bases from V and 0 bases from J, with 10 bases between. Germline assignment: CDR1 MNHEY and CDR2 SMNVEV (reference sequence). The length of the CDR3 is 13 residues. The CDR3 nucleotides are TGTGCCCCTAACCTCACAACTAATGAAAAACTGTTTTTT. It translates to CAPNLTTNEKLFF. Complete variable domain (other parts from reference TRBV27 and TRBJ1-4): EAQVTQNPRYLITVTGKKLTVTCSQNMNHEYMSWYRQDPGLGLRQIYYSMNVEVTDKGDVPEGYKVSRKEKRNFPLILESPSPNQTSLYFCAPNLTTNEKLFFGSGTQLSVL.

A few counts support this clone. J is TRBJ1-6 and V is TRBV5-5; D gene uncertain. This CDR3 region has 15 residues. V was clipped by 0 bases and J by 9 bases, with 13 bases between them. Germline assignment: CDR1 SGHKS and CDR2 YYEKEE (reference sequence). CDR3 bases: TGTGCCAGCAGCTTGGGGCGAGGGTTTCCTTCACCCCTCCACTTT. Amino acid sequence: CASSLGRGFPSPLHF.

The chain uses TRBV5-6 and TRBJ2-1; a possible D gene is TRBD1 (6 bases). The germline gives CDR1 SGHDT, CDR2 YYEEEE. The CDR3 sequence is 15 residues long. V was pared by 4 bases and J by 6 bases, with 17 bases between. The CDR3 sequence is CASSRPWTVGNEQFF. CDR3 DNA sequence: TGTGCCAGCAGCCGCCCTTGGACAGTCGGCAATGAGCAGTTCTTC.

There are a few counts of this clone. V gene TRBV15 combines with J gene TRBJ1-5; D ambiguous. Germline V lookup: CDR1 LNHNV, CDR2 YYDKDF (reference sequence). This CDR3 is 16 amino acids long. Deletions cut 0 bases from V and 0 bases from J, with 9 bases between. The CDR3 nucleotides are TGTGCCACCAGCAGAGATCCGGGGAGTAGCAATCAGCCCCAGCATTTT. This codes for CATSRDPGSSNQPQHF.

The chain carries TRBV7-2 and TRBJ1-4; 9 bases align to TRBD1. Germline V CDR1 and CDR2: SGHTA, FQGNSA. The CDR3 length is 15 residues. With V trimmed by 2 bases and J by 5 bases, 3 bases remained unmatched. As DNA, the CDR3 is TGTGCCAGCAGCTTATTTGGGACAGGGAATGAAAAACTGTTTTTT. It specifies CASSLFGTGNEKLFF.

This clone showed up just once. The V and J genes are TRBV6-5 and TRBJ2-5; a possible D gene is TRBD2 (7 bases). Germline values: CDR1 MNHEY, CDR2 SVGAGI. Trimming removed 5 bases at V and 4 bases at J, with 17 bases between. The CDR3 loop spans 15 amino acids. CDR3 protein: CASSRLGGRGETQYF. The CDR3 DNA is TGTGCCAGCAGTCGCCTCGGGGGGCGGGGAGAGACCCAGTACTTC.